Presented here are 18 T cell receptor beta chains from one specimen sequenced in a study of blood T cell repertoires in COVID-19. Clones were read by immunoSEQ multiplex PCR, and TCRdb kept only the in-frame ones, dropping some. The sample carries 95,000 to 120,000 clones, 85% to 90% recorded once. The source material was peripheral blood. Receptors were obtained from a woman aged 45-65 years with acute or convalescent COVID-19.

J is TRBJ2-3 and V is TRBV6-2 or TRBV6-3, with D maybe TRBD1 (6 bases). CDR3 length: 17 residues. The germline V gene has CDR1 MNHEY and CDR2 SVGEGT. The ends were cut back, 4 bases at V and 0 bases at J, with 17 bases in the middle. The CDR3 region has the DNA TGTGCCAGCAGTTCCTACCCAGGGACAAAGAGCACAGATACGCAGTATTTT. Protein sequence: CASSSYPGTKSTDTQYF.

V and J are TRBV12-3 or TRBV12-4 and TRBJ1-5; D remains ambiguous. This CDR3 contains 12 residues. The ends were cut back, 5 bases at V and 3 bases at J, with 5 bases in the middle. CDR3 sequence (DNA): TGTGCCAGCAGTCTTAACAATCAGCCCCAGCATTTT. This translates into CASSLNNQPQHF.

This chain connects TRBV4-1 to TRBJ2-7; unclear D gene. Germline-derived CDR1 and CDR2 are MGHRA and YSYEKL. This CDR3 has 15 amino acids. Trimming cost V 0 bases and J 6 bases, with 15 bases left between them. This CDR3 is CASSQEWSELPEQYF. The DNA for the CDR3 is TGCGCCAGCAGCCAAGAATGGTCTGAACTACCCGAGCAGTACTTC.

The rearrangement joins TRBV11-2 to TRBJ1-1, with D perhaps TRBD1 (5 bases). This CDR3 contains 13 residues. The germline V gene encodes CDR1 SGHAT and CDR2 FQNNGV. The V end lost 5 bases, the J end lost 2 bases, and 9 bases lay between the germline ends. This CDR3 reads CASSRDSNTEAFF. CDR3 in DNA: TGTGCCAGCAGCCGAGACAGTAACACTGAAGCTTTCTTT.

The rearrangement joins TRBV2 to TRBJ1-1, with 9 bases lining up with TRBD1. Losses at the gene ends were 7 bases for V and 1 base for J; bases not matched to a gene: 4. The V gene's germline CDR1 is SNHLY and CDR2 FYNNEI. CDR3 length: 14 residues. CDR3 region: CASTKDRGNTEAFF. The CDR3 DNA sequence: TGTGCCAGCACTAAGGACAGGGGGAACACTGAAGCTTTCTTT.

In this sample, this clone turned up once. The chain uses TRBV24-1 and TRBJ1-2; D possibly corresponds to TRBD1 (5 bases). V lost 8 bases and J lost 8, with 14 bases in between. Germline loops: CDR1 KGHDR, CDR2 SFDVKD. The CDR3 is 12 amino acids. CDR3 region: CATNGAGHGYTF. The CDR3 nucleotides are TGTGCCACCAATGGGGCAGGGCACGGCTACACCTTC.

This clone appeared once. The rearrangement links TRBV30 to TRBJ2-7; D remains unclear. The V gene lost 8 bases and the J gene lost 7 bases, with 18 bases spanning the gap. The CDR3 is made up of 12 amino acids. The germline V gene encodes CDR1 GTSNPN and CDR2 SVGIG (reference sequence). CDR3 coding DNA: TGTGCCAGTTCGTCAGGTTTTGGGGAGCAGTACTTC. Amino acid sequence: CASSSGFGEQYF.

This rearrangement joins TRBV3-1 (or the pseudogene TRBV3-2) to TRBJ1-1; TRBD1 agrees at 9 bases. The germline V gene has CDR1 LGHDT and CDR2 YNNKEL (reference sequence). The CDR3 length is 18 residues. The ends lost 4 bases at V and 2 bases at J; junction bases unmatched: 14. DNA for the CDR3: TGTGCCAGCAGCCGGTTGGTGGGACAGGGCTTTCGTAACACTGAAGCTTTCTTT. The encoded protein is CASSRLVGQGFRNTEAFF.

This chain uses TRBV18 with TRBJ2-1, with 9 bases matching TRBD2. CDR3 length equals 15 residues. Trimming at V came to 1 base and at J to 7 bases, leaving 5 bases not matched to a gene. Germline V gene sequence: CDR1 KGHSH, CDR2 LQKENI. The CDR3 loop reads CASSPRTLAGNEQFF. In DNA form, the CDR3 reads TGTGCCAGCTCACCACGAACCCTAGCGGGGAATGAGCAGTTCTTC. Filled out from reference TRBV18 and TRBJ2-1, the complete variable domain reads NAGVMQNPRHLVRRRGQEARLRCSPMKGHSHVYWYRQLPEEGLKFMVYLQKENIIDESGMPKERFSAEFPKEGPSILRIQQVVRGDSAAYFCASSPRTLAGNEQFFGPGTRLTVL.

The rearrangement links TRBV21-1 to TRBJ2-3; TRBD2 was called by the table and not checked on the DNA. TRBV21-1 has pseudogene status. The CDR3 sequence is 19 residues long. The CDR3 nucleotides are TGTGCCAGCAGCAAAAACGTCGGGAGACGCGGATGCTGTAGAGATACGCAGTATTTT. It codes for CASSKNVGRRGCCRDTQYF.

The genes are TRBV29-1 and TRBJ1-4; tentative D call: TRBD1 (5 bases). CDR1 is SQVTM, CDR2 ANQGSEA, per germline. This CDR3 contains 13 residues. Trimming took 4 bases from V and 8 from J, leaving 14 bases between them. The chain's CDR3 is CSVVGTGAEKLFF. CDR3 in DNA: TGCAGCGTTGTTGGAACAGGCGCAGAAAAACTGTTTTTT.

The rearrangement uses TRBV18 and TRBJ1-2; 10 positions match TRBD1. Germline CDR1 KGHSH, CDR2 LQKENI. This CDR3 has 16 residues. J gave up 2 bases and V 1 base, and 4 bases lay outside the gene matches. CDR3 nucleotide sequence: TGTGCCAGCTCACCACGGTCGGGACAGGGGAACTATGGCTACACCTTC. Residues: CASSPRSGQGNYGYTF.

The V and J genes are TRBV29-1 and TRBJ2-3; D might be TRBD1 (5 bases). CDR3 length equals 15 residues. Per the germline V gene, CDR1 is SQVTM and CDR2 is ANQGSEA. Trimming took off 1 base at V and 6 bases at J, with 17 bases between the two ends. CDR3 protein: CSVEVSDIMRDTQYF. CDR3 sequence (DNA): TGCAGCGTTGAAGTTTCGGACATTATGCGCGATACGCAGTATTTT.

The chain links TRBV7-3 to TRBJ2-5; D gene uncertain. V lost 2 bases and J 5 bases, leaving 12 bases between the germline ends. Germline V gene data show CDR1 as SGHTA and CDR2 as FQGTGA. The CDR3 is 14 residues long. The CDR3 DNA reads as TGTGCCAGCAGCTTATTTGGCCCGCCGGAGACCCAGTACTTC. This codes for CASSLFGPPETQYF.

The CDR3 loop reads CASSSYTEAFF. As DNA, the CDR3 is TGTGCCAGCAGCTCCTACACTGAAGCTTTCTTT. The chain couples TRBV27 to TRBJ1-1; unclear D gene. The germline V and J ends were trimmed by 6 bases and 3 bases, with 5 bases remaining between them. The CDR3 is 11 residues long. Germline V gene lookup returns CDR1 MNHEY and CDR2 SMNVEV (reference sequence).

Here the CDR3 DNA reads TGTGCCAGTAGTGAAGTTCGACAGGGGACCTACGAGCAGTACTTC. Translated: CASSEVRQGTYEQYF. The chain employs TRBV19 and TRBJ2-7, with TRBD1 matching over 8 bases. Per germline, CDR1 LNHDA and CDR2 SQIVND (reference sequence). V lost 5 bases, J lost 2 bases, and 8 bases stayed unmatched. This CDR3 has 15 amino acids.

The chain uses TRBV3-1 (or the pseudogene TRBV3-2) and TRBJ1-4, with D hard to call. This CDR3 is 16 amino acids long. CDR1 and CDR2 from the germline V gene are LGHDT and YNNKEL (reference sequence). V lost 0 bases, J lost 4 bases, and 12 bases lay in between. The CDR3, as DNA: TGTGCCAGCAGCCAAGATCTAAGTACAGATAATGAAAAACTGTTTTTT. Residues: CASSQDLSTDNEKLFF.

CDR3 in amino acids: CASSLASTRQGLAGYTF. The CDR3 bases are TGTGCCAGCAGCTTAGCCTCGACCCGACAGGGGCTAGCGGGCTACACCTTC. V usage is TRBV11-2 and J usage is TRBJ1-2, with 8 nucleotides matching TRBD1. The CDR3 spans 17 residues. Germline-derived CDR1 and CDR2 are SGHAT and FQNNGV. With 1 base clipped from V and 8 bases from J, the junction kept 15 bases outside the gene matches.